The entry below describes one T cell receptor beta chain. Which antigen it targets is not known. At one end the junction does not follow the germline gene, possibly because of a read error. Libraries were constructed by the immunoSEQ multiplex PCR assay. TCRdb carries this immuneACCESS record with in-frame sequences only. Its versions omit some clonotypes, under half of them owing to an unresolved V gene in the studies checked, with the rest unexplained. Across this sample there are some 73,000 clones, with over 90% seen only once. Clones ranked in the top ten supply about 4.7% of the sample. The data stem from a study of technical replicates of blood from a handful of donors (dated by TCRdb to about 2017). From the germline V gene (reference sequence), CDR1 is DFQATT and CDR2 is SNEGSKA. There are 11 amino acids in the CDR3, from cysteine to phenylalanine inclusive. Of the read, only the CDR3 DNA is kept; its 33 bases are in frame from base 1.

The sequence was obtained from a human donor in good health. Some clones in this sample may be carry-over from other donors' samples. Sequencing was performed on PBMCs. The V gene is TRBV20-1 and the J gene is TRBJ2-1; 8 middle bases align to TRBD1. CDR3 sequence: CSALRTGSIVF. The DNA sequence reads TGCAGTGCTCTCCGGACAGGGTCTATCGTCTTC.